Following are 16 T cell receptor beta chains from one sample sequenced in a study of T cells in localized non-small cell lung cancer. Assay used: immunoSEQ multiplex PCR; TCRdb lists only in-frame clones, some missing. Of fewer than 40,000 clones listed, just over 85% were seen once; the top ten hold 4% to 5%. The sequenced sample was peripheral blood, obtained before any cancer treatment. These receptor sequences come from a male donor aged 60 or older with stage III lung adenocarcinoma.

Concerning this clone: The sample holds other DNA sequences that translate to the same CDR3. This chain joins TRBV2 and TRBJ2-5; D might be TRBD1 (6 bases). The CDR3 runs 12 residues. The germline V gene has CDR1 SNHLY and CDR2 FYNNEI. V was cut by 4 bases and J by 4 bases, with 7 bases left in between. The CDR3 region has the DNA TGTGCCAGCAGTGGGGGGCGAGAGACCCAGTACTTC. Its protein product is CASSGGRETQYF.

The chain is built from TRBV2 and TRBJ2-1, with D possibly being TRBD1 (5 bases). This CDR3 contains 15 residues. From germline, CDR1 is SNHLY and CDR2 FYNNEI. Trimming cost V 5 bases and J 1 base, with 12 bases left between them. In DNA, the CDR3 is TGTGCCAGCAGTCTGCAGGGCCCATCCTACAATGAGCAGTTCTTC. It codes for CASSLQGPSYNEQFF.

This clone was recorded only once. The chain couples TRBV7-9 to TRBJ1-1; D not resolved. In germline, CDR1 is SEHNR, CDR2 FQNEAQ (reference sequence). The V gene lost 0 bases and the J gene lost 11 bases, with 13 bases spanning the gap. This CDR3 contains 13 residues. The CDR3 region has the DNA TGTGCCAGCAGCTTAGCTCAATCAGGTGGGGCTTTCTTT. This codes for CASSLAQSGGAFF. Variable domain in full (rest from reference TRBV7-9 and TRBJ1-1): DTGVSQNPRHKITKRGQNVTFRCDPISEHNRLYWYRQTLGQGPEFLTYFQNEAQLEKSRLLSDRFSAERPKGSFSTLEIQRTEQGDSAMYLCASSLAQSGGAFFGQGTRLTVV.

This chain connects TRBV28 to TRBJ1-5; D is possibly TRBD1 (6 bases). Trimming shortened V by 7 bases and J by 7 bases, and 17 bases separated the two germline ends. Germline V CDR1 and CDR2: MDHEN, SYDVKM. The CDR3 length is 14 residues. The CDR3 nucleotides are TGTGCCAGCAATACAGGGTTGAAAGGCCAGCCCCAGCATTTT. It codes for CASNTGLKGQPQHF.

The chain uses TRBV21-1 and TRBJ2-5; the listed D gene, TRBD1, was not tested against the DNA. TRBV21-1 constitutes a pseudogene. This CDR3 is built from 13 residues. Written as DNA, the CDR3 is TGTGCCAGCAGGTACAGGGGCCGAGAGACCCAGTACTTC. This gives the protein CASRYRGRETQYF.

The chain couples TRBV5-6 to TRBJ1-1, with a tentative D call TRBD1 (5 bases). Germline V gene data show CDR1 as SGHDT and CDR2 as YYEEEE. Deletions cut 1 base from V and 6 bases from J, with 19 bases between. The CDR3 has 16 amino acids. Here the CDR3 reads CASSLRSVRVRAEAFF. The CDR3 DNA follows: TGTGCCAGCAGCTTGCGATCCGTCAGGGTGAGGGCTGAAGCTTTCTTT.

V is TRBV4-2 and J is TRBJ2-7; D gene unclear. There are 15 residues in the CDR3. Trimming took off 2 bases at V and 0 bases at J, with 11 bases between the two ends. Germline-derived CDR1 and CDR2 are LGHNA and YNFKEQ. DNA for the CDR3: TGTGCCAGCAGCCAATCCGCGACGGGCTCCTACGAGCAGTACTTC. Protein sequence: CASSQSATGSYEQYF.

V and J are TRBV30 and TRBJ1-2; D perhaps matches TRBD1 (5 bases). The length of the CDR3 is 13 residues. Trimming stripped 0 bases from V and 8 bases from J, with 13 bases between. Germline assignment: CDR1 GTSNPN and CDR2 SVGIG (reference sequence). For the CDR3, the DNA is TGTGCCTGGAGTGTAAGGCAGGGTGGCGGCTACACCTTC. Translating gives CAWSVRQGGGYTF. Drawing the rest from reference TRBV30 and TRBJ1-2, the complete variable domain is SQTIHQWPATLVQPVGSPLSLECTVEGTSNPNLYWYRQAAGRGLQLLFYSVGIGQISSEVPQNLSASRPQDRQFILSSKKLLLSDSGFYLCAWSVRQGGGYTFGSGTRLTVV.

The chain combines TRBV14 with TRBJ2-1; D ambiguous. V lost 0 bases to trimming and J lost 3 bases, with 3 bases between them. The germline CDR1 and CDR2 sequences are SGHDN and FVKESK. CDR3 length equals 13 residues. CDR3 bases: TGTGCCAGCAGCCAAGATTTCTACAATGAGCAGTTCTTC. Its translation is CASSQDFYNEQFF.

The chain carries TRBV12-5 and TRBJ2-1, with 9 bases aligning to TRBD2. Per the germline V gene, CDR1 is LGHNT and CDR2 is FRNRAP. The J segment lost 2 bases and the V segment lost 7 bases, leaving 6 bases of the junction unmatched. This CDR3 is 15 amino acids long. CDR3 nucleotide sequence: TGTGCTAGTGACTTTAGCGGGAGCCCCTACAATGAGCAGTTCTTC. Its translation is CASDFSGSPYNEQFF.

In this sample, this clone turned up once. CDR3 sequence: CASSAGGGGYTF. As DNA, the CDR3 is TGTGCCAGCAGTGCGGGGGGGGGTGGCTACACCTTC. The rearrangement links TRBV6-5 to TRBJ1-2; a possible D gene is TRBD1 (5 bases). V lost 5 bases to trimming and J lost 7 bases, with 11 bases between them. CDR3 length: 12 amino acids. Germline CDR1 is MNHEY and CDR2 is SVGAGI.

The genes are TRBV28 and TRBJ2-6; D might be TRBD1 (6 bases). V was clipped by 7 bases and J by 4 bases, with 26 bases between them. Germline-derived CDR1 and CDR2 are MDHEN and SYDVKM. The CDR3 runs 19 residues. CDR3 DNA sequence: TGTGCCAGCATTCTTCTAACCCGGACAGCCAGAACGGGGGCCAACGTCCTGACTTTC. Translated: CASILLTRTARTGANVLTF.

Only one count was recorded for this clone. The V and J genes are TRBV11-3 and TRBJ2-1, with D possibly matching TRBD1 (5 bases). The CDR3 is made up of 18 amino acids. Germline values: CDR1 SGHNT, CDR2 YENEEA. V was trimmed by 0 bases and J by 2 bases, leaving 17 bases between them. CDR3 coding DNA: TGTGCCAGCAGCTTAGATCGGTGGGGCGGCAAGACCTACAATGAGCAGTTCTTC. It translates to CASSLDRWGGKTYNEQFF. The full variable domain, with the rest looked up from reference TRBV11-3 and TRBJ2-1, is EAGVVQSPRYKIIEKKQPVAFWCNPISGHNTLYWYLQNLGQGPELLIRYENEEAVDDSQLPKDRFSAERLKGVDSTLKIQPAELGDSAVYLCASSLDRWGGKTYNEQFFGPGTRLTVL.

J is TRBJ2-5 and V is TRBV29-1; D possibly corresponds to TRBD1 (6 bases). Germline lookup yields CDR1 SQVTM and CDR2 ANQGSEA. Trimming shortened V by 7 bases and J by 1 base, and 10 bases separated the two germline ends. The CDR3 spans 12 residues. The CDR3 nucleotides are TGCAGCGGCCGGACAGTCCAAGAGACCCAGTACTTC. It specifies CSGRTVQETQYF.

This clone was counted once. This chain uses TRBV18 with TRBJ2-7; D possibly corresponds to TRBD1 (6 bases). V gave up 3 bases and J gave up 5 bases, with 17 bases separating them. Germline V lookup: CDR1 KGHSH, CDR2 LQKENI. The CDR3 consists of 15 residues. The CDR3 DNA is TGTGCCAGCTCACCGACAGGTCTTCCTACTAACGAGCAGTACTTC. Protein: CASSPTGLPTNEQYF.

This chain joins TRBV5-4 and TRBJ1-4, with a tentative D call TRBD1 (5 bases). V was pared by 2 bases and J by 4 bases, with 18 bases between. The CDR3 consists of 17 residues. CDR1 is SGHNT, CDR2 YYREEE, per germline (reference sequence). The CDR3 loop reads CASSFGGPRGVNEKLFF. The CDR3 nucleotides are TGTGCCAGCAGCTTTGGGGGACCCCGGGGGGTTAATGAAAAACTGTTTTTT.